These T cell receptor beta chains were read from a single sample in a study of chronic HIV infection and antiretroviral therapy. One entry per CDR3 protein, called by TCRdb with MiXCR from the 5' RACE reads. The sample has about 38,000 distinct CDR3 sequences, 8.2% seen once. Specimen: peripheral blood. The receptor set was obtained from an adult who had HIV and had not received antiretroviral therapy, or was an uninfected healthy control (not recorded which). CDR3s include the opening cysteine and the closing phenylalanine or tryptophan. D genes are given only for firm matches. Clone size is given for some rows only: seen once, a few or many times, or a class if the clone is expanded.

d_call j_call clone_size v_call cdr3_nt cdr3_aa
NA TRBJ2-6 many TRBV6-5 TGTGCCAGCAGCCGGGGACGGTACTCTGGGGCCAACGTCCTGACTTTC CASSRGRYSGANVLTF
NA TRBJ1-1 NA TRBV11-2 TGTGCCAGCAGCTTATGGGCAGCTCGTATGAACACTGAAGCTTTCTTT CASSLWAARMNTEAFF
NA TRBJ1-4 NA TRBV20-1 TGCAGTGCTAGAGGACAGATTAATGAAAAACTGTTTTTT CSARGQINEKLFF
NA TRBJ2-6 many TRBV5-1 TGCGCCAGCAGCGAGGGGGTTTGGGCCAACGTCCTGACTTTC CASSEGVWANVLTF
NA TRBJ1-1 NA TRBV20-1 TGCAGTGCTAGATTGGGCAGTGGCGAGTTAACTTTCTTT CSARLGSGELTFF
NA TRBJ2-3 few TRBV6-2/TRBV6-3 TGTGCCAGCCTTCCCAGAAGCACAGATACGCAGTATTTT CASLPRSTDTQYF
NA TRBJ1-1 few TRBV28 TGTGCCAGCAGACTCTCGGGGCAGGCCACTGAAGCTTTCTTT CASRLSGQATEAFF
TRBD2 TRBJ2-3 many TRBV29-1 TGCAGGGGGACTAGCGGCACAGATACGCAGTATTTT CRGTSGTDTQYF
NA TRBJ1-1 medium-sized TRBV24-1 TGTGCCACCAGTGGGGGTAGCGGGCGAGACTTCGCGGCAGACACTGAAGCTTTCTTT CATSGGSGRDFAADTEAFF
TRBD1 TRBJ1-5 medium-sized TRBV28 TGTGCCAGCAGGCCGGGACAGGGATTTTATCAGCCCCAGCATTTT CASRPGQGFYQPQHF
NA TRBJ2-5 many TRBV21-1 TGTGCCAGCAGCAAAGCTAAGGGGCATATTGAGACCCAGTACTTC CASSKAKGHIETQYF
NA TRBJ1-1 NA TRBV20-1 TGCAGTGCTAGAGAGTATGCAGGCTTCACTGAAGCTTTCTTT CSAREYAGFTEAFF
NA TRBJ2-6 NA TRBV11-2 TGTGCCAGTATATATGGGGCCAACGTCCTGACTTTC CASIYGANVLTF
TRBD1 TRBJ1-5 many TRBV28 TGTGCCAGCAGTTTGGGACAGGGACCCAATCAGCCCCAGCATTTT CASSLGQGPNQPQHF
NA TRBJ2-7 many TRBV7-8 TGTGCCAGCAGCCCAACACCTTCCTACGAGCAGTACTTC CASSPTPSYEQYF
TRBD1 TRBJ2-3 few TRBV5-1 TGCGCCAGCAGCTTGACAGGGGGCGCGACAGATACGCAGTATTTT CASSLTGGATDTQYF
NA TRBJ2-1 few TRBV29-1 TGCAGCGTTGATTTACAGGGCTACAATGAGCAGTTCTTC CSVDLQGYNEQFF
TRBD2 TRBJ2-1 medium-sized TRBV6-6 TGTGCCAGCAGCCCCCGTTGGGGTAGCGGGACCCCCAATGAGCAGTTCTTC CASSPRWGSGTPNEQFF
TRBD1 TRBJ1-1 many TRBV6-1 TGTGCCAGCAGGACAGGGCCCAACACTGAAGCTTTCTTT CASRTGPNTEAFF
NA TRBJ2-5 few TRBV4-1 TGCGCCAGCAGCCTCCGACTTGATCAAGAGACCCAGTACTTC CASSLRLDQETQYF
TRBD1 TRBJ1-5 few TRBV20-1 TGCAGTGCACCACCCGGGACAGGGGATAGCAATCAGCCCCAGCATTTT CSAPPGTGDSNQPQHF
NA TRBJ1-4 few TRBV9 TGTGCCAGCAGCCCCCAAGCAGACACCCGCGTAACTAATGAAAAACTGTTTTTT CASSPQADTRVTNEKLFF
NA TRBJ2-7 many TRBV28 TGTGCCAGCAGTTCTCACGGCTACGAGCAGTACTTC CASSSHGYEQYF
NA TRBJ1-5 NA TRBV9 TGTGCCAGCAGCGTAGAAGGAGACAGTAATCAGCCCCAGCATTTT CASSVEGDSNQPQHF
NA TRBJ1-1 few TRBV5-1 TGCGCCAGCAGCTTGGGACAGGCTCAGGCTTTCTTT CASSLGQAQAFF
TRBD1 TRBJ1-4 many TRBV10-3 TGTGCCATCAGTACCGGGACAGGCGGCGAAAAACTGTTTTTT CAISTGTGGEKLFF
TRBD2 TRBJ2-3 many TRBV9 TGTGCCAGCAGCGTAGAGGCTAGCGGTGCAGATACGCAGTATTTT CASSVEASGADTQYF
TRBD1 TRBJ2-7 few TRBV4-3 TGCGCCAGCAGCCGGGACAGGTTAAGCGAGCAGTACTTC CASSRDRLSEQYF
NA TRBJ1-2 few TRBV10-3 TGTGCCATCAGTGAAGGACGGGGTAAAGCTAACTATGGCTACACCTTC CAISEGRGKANYGYTF
NA TRBJ2-7 many TRBV28 TGTGCCAGCAGTTCACGTACCCTACGGCCCCTCTACGAGCAGTACTTC CASSSRTLRPLYEQYF
NA TRBJ2-2 few TRBV13 TGTGCCAGCAGCTCTAGGCGGTGGGCAAGCACCGGGGAGCTGTTTTTT CASSSRRWASTGELFF
NA TRBJ2-7 many TRBV28 TGTGCCAGCAGACCTCTGAAGGGACCGCCTAGCTACGAGCAGTACTTC CASRPLKGPPSYEQYF
NA TRBJ1-1 few TRBV29-1 TGCAGCGTTGACAGGGCTCCTGAAGCTTTCTTT CSVDRAPEAFF
TRBD2 TRBJ2-3 few TRBV20-1 TGCAGTGCTACCCCGGGACTAGCAGCAGATACGCAGTATTTT CSATPGLAADTQYF
NA TRBJ1-2 few TRBV20-1 TGCAGTGCTAGTCCGACACTCCATGGGGACTATGGCTACACCTTC CSASPTLHGDYGYTF
NA TRBJ1-5 NA TRBV21-1 TGTGCCAGCAGCAGGAGTGCAGGGAGACAGCCCCAGCATTTT CASSRSAGRQPQHF
NA TRBJ2-2 few TRBV29-1 TGCAGCGTTAAAATCCTAGCTGTAGGTACAACCGGGGAGCTGTTTTTT CSVKILAVGTTGELFF
TRBD1 TRBJ1-4 NA TRBV2 TGTGCCAGCAGCGAGGACAGGTTGAATGAAAAACTGTTTTTT CASSEDRLNEKLFF
NA TRBJ2-4 few TRBV16 TGTGCCAGCAGCGGAGCGACTAAAAACATTCAGTACTTC CASSGATKNIQYF
NA TRBJ2-7 many TRBV4-1 TGCGCCAGCAGCCAAGCGGTACAGCAGATCTACGAGCAGTACTTC CASSQAVQQIYEQYF
NA TRBJ1-5 NA TRBV4-1 TGCGCCAGCAGCCAAGAAGCTGCTAGCAATCAGCCCCAGCATTTT CASSQEAASNQPQHF
TRBD2 TRBJ2-7 many TRBV28 TGTGCCAGCAGTCACTCTAGCGGGAGCCCCTACGAGCAGTACTTC CASSHSSGSPYEQYF
NA TRBJ2-7 many TRBV29-1 TGCAGCGTTGATGTAGGGGGGTCCTACGAGCAGTACTTC CSVDVGGSYEQYF
NA TRBJ2-1 many TRBV29-1 TGCAGCGTTGTGAGAAATGAGCAGTTCTTC CSVVRNEQFF
NA TRBJ1-1 NA TRBV29-1 TGCAGCGCCCAAACCGGGACTTTACAGGGCACTGAAGCTTTCTTT CSAQTGTLQGTEAFF
NA TRBJ2-1 NA TRBV6-2/TRBV6-3 TGTGCCAGCAGTTACCGGGGTAATGAGCAGTTCTTC CASSYRGNEQFF
NA TRBJ2-5 few TRBV4-2 TGTGCCAGCAGCCAAGTGGGCTCATCTCAAGAGACCCAGTACTTC CASSQVGSSQETQYF
NA TRBJ2-2 few TRBV5-1 TGCGCCAGCAGCCCATCCGAGGCCGGGGAGCTGTTTTTT CASSPSEAGELFF
NA TRBJ2-6 many TRBV19 TGTGCCAGTAGTATTGCAGGGGCTGGGGCCAACGTCCTGACTTTC CASSIAGAGANVLTF
NA TRBJ2-7 few TRBV12-3/TRBV12-4 TGTGCCAGCAGTTTTCCTCGCCTTAGTTTTTACTTGAACTACGAGCAGTACTTC CASSFPRLSFYLNYEQYF
NA TRBJ1-2 many TRBV20-1 TGCAGTGCTAGAGATACTACCAGGGACTATGGCTACACCTTC CSARDTTRDYGYTF
NA TRBJ2-5 NA TRBV29-1 TGCAGCGCCAAACAGGGTCCCCAAGAGACCCAGTACTTC CSAKQGPQETQYF
TRBD2 TRBJ2-7 many TRBV7-2 TGTGCCAGCGGCGGACTAGCGGGAGGCTACGAGCAGTACTTC CASGGLAGGYEQYF
NA TRBJ2-7 NA TRBV28 TGTGCCAGCAGCTCCGGGGTACCTTACGAGCAGTACTTC CASSSGVPYEQYF
NA TRBJ2-3 NA TRBV28 TGTGCCAGCAGTTTCGCCCCGCTCACAGATACGCAGTATTTT CASSFAPLTDTQYF
NA TRBJ1-1 few TRBV28 TGTGCCAGCAGTTTACAACAAACTGAAGCTTTCTTT CASSLQQTEAFF
NA TRBJ1-4 many TRBV5-1 TGCGCCAGCAGCCCGGACGAAGCAACTAATGAAAAACTGTTTTTT CASSPDEATNEKLFF
NA TRBJ2-3 many TRBV6-2/TRBV6-3 TGTGCCAGCAGTTACGCGGAGGTAGATACGCAGTATTTT CASSYAEVDTQYF
TRBD2 TRBJ2-1 many TRBV2 TGTGCCAGCAGGGGGTTCCCGGGACTAGCTAATCCAAGCTCCTACAATGAGCAGTTCTTC CASRGFPGLANPSSYNEQFF
TRBD1 TRBJ2-1 few TRBV7-9 TGTGCCAGCAGCCCCGGACAGGGCCTTTCCTACAATGAGCAGTTCTTC CASSPGQGLSYNEQFF